This T cell receptor (beta chain) was obtained from a study of T cell changes during pregnancy in multiple sclerosis. Measured with immunoSEQ multiplex PCR; TCRdb has only the in-frame clones, and not every one. The sample consists of 50,000 to 65,000 clones, roughly nine tenths of them appearing once. In germline, CDR1 is SGHRS, CDR2 YFSETQ. Deletions cut 4 bases from V and 5 bases from J, with 12 bases between. The CDR3 spans 13 residues. The receptor comes from a female donor with multiple sclerosis, enrolled in a pregnancy study. The chain joins TRBV5-1 to TRBJ2-5, with a weak D call TRBD2 (5 bases). Sequenced here: CD4+ T cells from peripheral blood mononuclear cells, sampled in the first trimester of pregnancy. The CDR3 DNA reads as TGCGCCAGCAGCCCAGGCTGGGAGGAGACCCAGTACTTC. As protein: CASSPGWEETQYF.